This T cell receptor (beta chain) was retrieved from a study of T cells in Graves' hyperthyroidism and ophthalmopathy. Comments on this clonotype: Its cognate antigen is unknown. The DNA is left out, because the CDR3 cannot be placed on it with certainty; the CDR3 is given as TCRdb lists it.

From germline, CDR1 is SGHVS and CDR2 FNYEAQ. Inclusive of both ends, the CDR3 amounts to 20 amino acids. Overall study results and limits: Separating ophthalmopathy from stable hyperthyroidism was achieved by a 13 V-J model.

Amplification of TCR beta CDR3 regions used RNA as the template. First-round RT-PCR of the TCR CDR3 relied on the HTBI primer set. TCRdb reprocessed the multiplex PCR reads via MiXCR and lists one record per CDR3 protein. The table records about 210,000 distinct CDR3 sequences, 17% of them present only once. The sequencing input was blood. The sequence came from a man in his forties or fifties with Graves' hyperthyroidism. This chain uses TRBV7-6 with TRBJ2-7; the table gives TRBD1 as D, unverified against the DNA. Here the CDR3 reads CASSFYICGTPGQGVYEQYF.